This T cell receptor beta chain is drawn from a study of blood T cell repertoires in COVID-19. Whole-study context: The samples span acute and convalescent COVID-19 from the United States, Italy and Spain. Nucleic acid was either cDNA or gDNA, and it came from T cells, B-cell-depleted T cells, or PBMCs.

Original methodology: By means of reference gene primer amplification, nucleated cell counts were estimated. Assay used: immunoSEQ multiplex PCR; TCRdb lists only in-frame clones, some missing. V, J and clone size are those of that table, while D and trimming were read from the DNA. Of more than 300,000 clones in the sample, more than 80% are singletons; the top ten hold roughly 6.5%. What was sequenced was peripheral blood. The receptor comes from a man younger than 30 who had recovered from COVID-19.

CDR3 sequence: CASSFRTGTEAFF. The CDR3 nucleotides are TGTGCCAGCAGCTTCCGGACAGGGACTGAAGCTTTCTTT. This chain uses TRBV7-9 with TRBJ1-1, with 8 bases lining up with TRBD1. The junction had 2 bases not matched to a gene; V was cut back by 3 bases and J by 5 bases. CDR1 is SEHNR and CDR2 is FQNEAQ in the germline V gene (reference sequence). The CDR3 extends over 13 amino acids.